The table lists the clone carrying this T cell receptor (beta chain) with a count of one. The antigen remains undetermined. Time point meaning: week 35, safety follow-up. The content of each vaccine dose was 300 ug of mutant IDH1 20-mer peptide, and topical imiquimod accompanied it. TCRdb keeps only in-frame clones here, not all; method: immunoSEQ multiplex PCR. The data show about 60,000 clones, with approximately 81% seen just once and 3.5% to 4.5% held by the top ten. Germline V gene sequence: CDR1 GTSNPN, CDR2 SVGIG (reference sequence). CDR3 length equals 13 residues. V was trimmed by 6 bases and J by 7 bases, leaving 15 bases between them. This specimen belongs to a study of a mutant IDH1 vaccine in newly diagnosed glioma.

The rearrangement uses TRBV30 and TRBJ1-4; D remains ambiguous. This clonotype was obtained from a man aged 30 to 39 with glioma. Sequencing was performed on PBMCs, taken from a glioma patient whose treatment included an IDH1 peptide vaccine. CDR3 amino acids: CACVQATPEKLFF. The CDR3 nucleotides read TGTGCCTGTGTTCAGGCCACCCCTGAAAAACTGTTTTTT. Variable domain in full (rest from reference TRBV30 and TRBJ1-4): SQTIHQWPATLVQPVGSPLSLECTVEGTSNPNLYWYRQAAGRGLQLLFYSVGIGQISSEVPQNLSASRPQDRQFILSSKKLLLSDSGFYLCACVQATPEKLFFGSGTQLSVL.